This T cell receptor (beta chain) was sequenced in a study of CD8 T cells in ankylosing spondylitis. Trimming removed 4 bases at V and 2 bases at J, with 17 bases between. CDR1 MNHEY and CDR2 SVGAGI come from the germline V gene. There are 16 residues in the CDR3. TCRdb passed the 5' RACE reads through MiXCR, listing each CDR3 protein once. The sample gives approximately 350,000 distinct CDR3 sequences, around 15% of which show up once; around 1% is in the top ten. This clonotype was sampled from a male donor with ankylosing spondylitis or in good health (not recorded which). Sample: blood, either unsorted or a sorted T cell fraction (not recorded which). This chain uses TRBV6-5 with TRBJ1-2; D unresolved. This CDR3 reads CASSSTLRNLNYGYTF. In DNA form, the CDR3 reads TGTGCCAGCAGTTCTACCCTCAGAAACCTCAACTATGGCTACACCTTC.